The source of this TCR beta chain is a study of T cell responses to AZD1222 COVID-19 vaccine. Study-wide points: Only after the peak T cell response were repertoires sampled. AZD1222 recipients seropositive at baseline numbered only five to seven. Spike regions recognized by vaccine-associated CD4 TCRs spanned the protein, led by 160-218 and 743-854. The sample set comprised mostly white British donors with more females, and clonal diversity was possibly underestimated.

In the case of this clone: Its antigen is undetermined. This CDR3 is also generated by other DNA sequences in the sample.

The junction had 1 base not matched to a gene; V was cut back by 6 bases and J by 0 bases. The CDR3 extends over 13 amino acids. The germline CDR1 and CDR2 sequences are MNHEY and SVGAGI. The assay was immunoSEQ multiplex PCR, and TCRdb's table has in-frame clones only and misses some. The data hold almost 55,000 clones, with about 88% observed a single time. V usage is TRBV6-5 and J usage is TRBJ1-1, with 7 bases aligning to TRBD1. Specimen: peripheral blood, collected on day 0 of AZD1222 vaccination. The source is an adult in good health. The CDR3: CASRRGLNTEAFF. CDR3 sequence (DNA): TGTGCCAGCAGGAGGGGGCTGAACACTGAAGCTTTCTTT.